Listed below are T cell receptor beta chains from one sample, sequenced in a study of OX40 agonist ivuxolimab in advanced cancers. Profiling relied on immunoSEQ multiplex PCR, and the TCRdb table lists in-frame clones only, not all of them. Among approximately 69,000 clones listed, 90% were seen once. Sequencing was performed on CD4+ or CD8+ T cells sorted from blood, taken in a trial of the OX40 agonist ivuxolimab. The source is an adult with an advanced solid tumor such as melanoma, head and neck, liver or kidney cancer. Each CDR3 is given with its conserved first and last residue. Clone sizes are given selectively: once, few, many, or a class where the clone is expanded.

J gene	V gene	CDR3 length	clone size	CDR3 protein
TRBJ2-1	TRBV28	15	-	CASSVTSGSVPEQFF
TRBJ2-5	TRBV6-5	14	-	CASSYSLARETQYF
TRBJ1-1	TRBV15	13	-	CATSRGGRPEAFF
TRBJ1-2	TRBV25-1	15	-	CASSEQGPVIGGYTF
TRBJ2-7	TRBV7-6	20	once	CASSSPGQASLAGGSYEQYF
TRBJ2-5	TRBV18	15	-	CASSPSSGREETQYF
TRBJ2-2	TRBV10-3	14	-	CAIRAGGSTGELFF
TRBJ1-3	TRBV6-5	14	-	CASSPGTFGNTIYF
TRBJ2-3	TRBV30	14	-	CAGGLAGGPGTQYF
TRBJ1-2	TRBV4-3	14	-	CASSHGQGTYGYTF